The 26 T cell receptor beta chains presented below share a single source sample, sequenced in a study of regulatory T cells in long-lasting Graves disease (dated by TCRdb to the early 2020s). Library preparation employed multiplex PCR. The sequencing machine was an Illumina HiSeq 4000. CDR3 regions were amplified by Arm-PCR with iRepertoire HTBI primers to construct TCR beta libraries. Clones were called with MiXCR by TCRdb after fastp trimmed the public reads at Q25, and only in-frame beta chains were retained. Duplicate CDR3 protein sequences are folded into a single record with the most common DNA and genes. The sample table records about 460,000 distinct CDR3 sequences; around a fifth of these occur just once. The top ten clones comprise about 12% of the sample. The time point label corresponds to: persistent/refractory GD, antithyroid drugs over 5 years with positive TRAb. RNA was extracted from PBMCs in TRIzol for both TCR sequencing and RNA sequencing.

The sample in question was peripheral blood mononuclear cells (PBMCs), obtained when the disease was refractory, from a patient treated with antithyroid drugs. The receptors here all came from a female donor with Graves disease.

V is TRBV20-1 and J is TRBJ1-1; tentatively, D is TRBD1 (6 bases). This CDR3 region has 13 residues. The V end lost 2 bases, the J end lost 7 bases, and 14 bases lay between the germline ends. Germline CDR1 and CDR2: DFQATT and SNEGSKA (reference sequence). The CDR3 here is CSARSTRGNEAFF. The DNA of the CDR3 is TGCAGTGCTAGATCGACAAGGGGGAATGAAGCTTTCTTT.

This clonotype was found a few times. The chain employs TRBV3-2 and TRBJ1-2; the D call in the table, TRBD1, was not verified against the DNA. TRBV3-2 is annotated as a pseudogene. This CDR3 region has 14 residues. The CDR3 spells CASSQIWGAYGYTF. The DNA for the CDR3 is TGTGCCAGCAGCCAAATTTGGGGCGCCTATGGCTACACCTTC.

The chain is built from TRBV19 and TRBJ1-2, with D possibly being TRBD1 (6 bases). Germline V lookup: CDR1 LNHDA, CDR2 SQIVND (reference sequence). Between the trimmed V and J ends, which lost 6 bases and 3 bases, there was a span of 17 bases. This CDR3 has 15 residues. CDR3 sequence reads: CASRPRAGVDYGYTF. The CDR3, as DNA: TGTGCCAGTAGACCCCGCGCAGGGGTTGACTATGGCTACACCTTC.

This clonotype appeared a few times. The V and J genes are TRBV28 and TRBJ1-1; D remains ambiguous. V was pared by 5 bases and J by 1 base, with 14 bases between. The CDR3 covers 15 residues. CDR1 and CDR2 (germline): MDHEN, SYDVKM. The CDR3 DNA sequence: TGTGCCAGCAGTACCCCGGAGACCCCGAACACTGAAGCTTTCTTT. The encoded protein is CASSTPETPNTEAFF. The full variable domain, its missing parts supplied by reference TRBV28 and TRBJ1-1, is DVKVTQSSRYLVKRTGEKVFLECVQDMDHENMFWYRQDPGLGLRLIYFSYDVKMKEKGDIPEGYSVSREKKERFSLILESASTNQTSMYLCASSTPETPNTEAFFGQGTRLTVV.

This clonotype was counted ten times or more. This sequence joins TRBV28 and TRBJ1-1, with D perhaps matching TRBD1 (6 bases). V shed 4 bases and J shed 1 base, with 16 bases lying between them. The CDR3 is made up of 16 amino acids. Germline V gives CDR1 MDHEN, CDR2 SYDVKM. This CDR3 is CASSSPPGGANTEAFF. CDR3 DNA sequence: TGTGCCAGCAGTTCCCCTCCGGGGGGCGCGAACACTGAAGCTTTCTTT. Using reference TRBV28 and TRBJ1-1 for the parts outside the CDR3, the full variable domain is DVKVTQSSRYLVKRTGEKVFLECVQDMDHENMFWYRQDPGLGLRLIYFSYDVKMKEKGDIPEGYSVSREKKERFSLILESASTNQTSMYLCASSSPPGGANTEAFFGQGTRLTVV.

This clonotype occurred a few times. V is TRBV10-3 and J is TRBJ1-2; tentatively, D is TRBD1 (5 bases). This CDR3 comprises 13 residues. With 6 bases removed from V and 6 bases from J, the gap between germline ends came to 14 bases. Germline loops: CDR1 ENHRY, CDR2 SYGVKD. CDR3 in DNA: TGTGCCATCAGCCCCTCAGACAGTAATGGCTACACCTTC. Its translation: CAISPSDSNGYTF.

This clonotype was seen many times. The CDR3 nucleotides read TGTGCCAGCAGTGAAGACTTACCGGGACAGGGCTTTGTAGCTTTCTTT. It codes for CASSEDLPGQGFVAFF. This sequence joins TRBV2 and TRBJ1-1, with 9 bases that match TRBD1. The CDR3 extends over 16 amino acids. Germline V gene data show CDR1 as SNHLY and CDR2 as FYNNEI. V lost 1 base, J lost 10 bases, and 13 bases stayed unmatched.

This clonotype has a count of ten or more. The CDR3 sequence: CASSFFRPGVGISYEQYF. The CDR3 region has the DNA TGTGCCAGCAGCTTTTTCCGCCCTGGTGTCGGTATCTCCTACGAGCAGTACTTC. The chain employs TRBV6-1 and TRBJ2-7; D gene unclear. Trimming removed 6 bases at V and 0 bases at J, with 24 bases between. The CDR3 runs 18 residues. The germline V gene encodes CDR1 MNHNS and CDR2 SASEGT.

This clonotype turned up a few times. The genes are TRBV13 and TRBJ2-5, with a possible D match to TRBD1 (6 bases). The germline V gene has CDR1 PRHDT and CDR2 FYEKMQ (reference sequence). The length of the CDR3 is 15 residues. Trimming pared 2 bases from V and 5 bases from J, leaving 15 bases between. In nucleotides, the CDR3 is TGTGCCAGCAGCTTACGCCCTAGCACAGGGGAGACCCAGTACTTC. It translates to CASSLRPSTGETQYF.

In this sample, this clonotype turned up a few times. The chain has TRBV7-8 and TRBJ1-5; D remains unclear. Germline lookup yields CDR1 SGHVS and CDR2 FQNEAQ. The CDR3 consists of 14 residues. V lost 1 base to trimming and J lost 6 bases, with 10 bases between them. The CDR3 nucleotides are TGTGCCAGCAGCTTAGGGTGGGGTGGTCAGCCCCAGCATTTT. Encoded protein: CASSLGWGGQPQHF.

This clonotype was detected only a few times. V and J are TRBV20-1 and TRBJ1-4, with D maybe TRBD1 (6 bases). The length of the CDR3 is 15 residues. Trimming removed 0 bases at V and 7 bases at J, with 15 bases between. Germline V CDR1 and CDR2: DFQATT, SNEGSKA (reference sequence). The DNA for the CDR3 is TGCAGTGCTAGAGATATTAGGGGACAAGCTGAAAAACTGTTTTTT. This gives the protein CSARDIRGQAEKLFF.

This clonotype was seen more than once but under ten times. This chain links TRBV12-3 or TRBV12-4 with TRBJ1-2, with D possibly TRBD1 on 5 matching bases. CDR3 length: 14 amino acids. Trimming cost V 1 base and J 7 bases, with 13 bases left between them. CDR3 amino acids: CASSLGGTLGGYTF. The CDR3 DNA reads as TGTGCCAGCAGTTTAGGAGGGACTTTGGGTGGCTACACCTTC.

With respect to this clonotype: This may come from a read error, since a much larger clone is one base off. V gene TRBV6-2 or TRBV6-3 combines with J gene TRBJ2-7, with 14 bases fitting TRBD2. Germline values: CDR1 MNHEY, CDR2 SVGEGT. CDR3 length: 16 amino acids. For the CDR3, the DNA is TGTGCCGGCAGTAACCCCGGGACTAGCGGGAGCAACGAGCAGTACTTC. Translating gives CAGSNPGTSGSNEQYF.

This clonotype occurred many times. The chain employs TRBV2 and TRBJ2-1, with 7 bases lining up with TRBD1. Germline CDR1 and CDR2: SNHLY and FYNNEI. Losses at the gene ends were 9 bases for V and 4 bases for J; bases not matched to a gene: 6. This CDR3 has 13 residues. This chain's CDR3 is CASSGTAYNEQFF. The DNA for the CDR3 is TGTGCCAGTTCCGGGACAGCATACAATGAGCAGTTCTTC. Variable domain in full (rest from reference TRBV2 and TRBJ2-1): EPEVTQTPSHQVTQMGQEVILRCVPISNHLYFYWYRQILGQKVEFLVSFYNNEISEKSEIFDDQFSVERPDGSNFTLKIRSTKLEDSAMYFCASSGTAYNEQFFGPGTRLTVL.

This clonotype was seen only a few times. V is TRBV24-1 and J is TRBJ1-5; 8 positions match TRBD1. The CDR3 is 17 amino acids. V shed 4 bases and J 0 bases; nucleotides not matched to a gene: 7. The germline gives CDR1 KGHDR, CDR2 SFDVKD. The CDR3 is CATSDPGQGDSNQPQHF. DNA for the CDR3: TGTGCCACCAGTGACCCCGGACAGGGCGATAGCAATCAGCCCCAGCATTTT.

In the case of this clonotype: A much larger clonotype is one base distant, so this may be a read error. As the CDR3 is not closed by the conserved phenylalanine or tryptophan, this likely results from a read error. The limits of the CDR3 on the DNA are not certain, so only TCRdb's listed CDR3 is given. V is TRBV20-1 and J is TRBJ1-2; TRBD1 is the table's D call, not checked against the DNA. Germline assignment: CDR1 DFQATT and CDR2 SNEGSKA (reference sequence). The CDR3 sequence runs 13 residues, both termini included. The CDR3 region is CSAPGGTGPQHTL.

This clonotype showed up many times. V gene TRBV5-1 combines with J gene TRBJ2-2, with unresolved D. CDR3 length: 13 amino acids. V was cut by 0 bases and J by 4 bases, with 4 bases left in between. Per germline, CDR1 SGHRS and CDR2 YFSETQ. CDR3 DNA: TGCGCCAGCAGCTTGGCGGGCACCGGGGAGCTGTTTTTT. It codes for CASSLAGTGELFF.

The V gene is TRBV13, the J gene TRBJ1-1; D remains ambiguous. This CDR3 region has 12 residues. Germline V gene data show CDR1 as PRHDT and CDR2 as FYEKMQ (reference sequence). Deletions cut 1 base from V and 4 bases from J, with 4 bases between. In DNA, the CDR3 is TGTGCCAGCAGCTTAGATATCACTGAAGCTTTCTTT. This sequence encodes CASSLDITEAFF.

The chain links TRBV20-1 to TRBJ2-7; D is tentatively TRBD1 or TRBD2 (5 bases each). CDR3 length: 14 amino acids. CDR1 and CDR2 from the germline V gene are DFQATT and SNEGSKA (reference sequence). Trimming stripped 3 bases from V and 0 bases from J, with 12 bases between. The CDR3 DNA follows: TGCAGTGCTAGCCGGGACGGACGCTCCTACGAGCAGTACTTC. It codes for CSASRDGRSYEQYF.

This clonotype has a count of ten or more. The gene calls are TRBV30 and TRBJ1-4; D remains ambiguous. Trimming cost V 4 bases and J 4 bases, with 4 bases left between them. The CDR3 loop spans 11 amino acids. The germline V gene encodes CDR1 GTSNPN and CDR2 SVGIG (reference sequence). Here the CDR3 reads CAWTGNEKLFF. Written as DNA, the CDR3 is TGTGCCTGGACCGGTAATGAAAAACTGTTTTTT.

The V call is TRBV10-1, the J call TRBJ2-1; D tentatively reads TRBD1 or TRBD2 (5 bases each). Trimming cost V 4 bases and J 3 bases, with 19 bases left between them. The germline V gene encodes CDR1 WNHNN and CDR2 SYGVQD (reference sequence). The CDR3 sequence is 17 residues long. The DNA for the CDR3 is TGCGCCAGCAGTGGGGGGTGGGCGGGCCGCGTCTACAATGAGCAGTTCTTC. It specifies CASSGGWAGRVYNEQFF.

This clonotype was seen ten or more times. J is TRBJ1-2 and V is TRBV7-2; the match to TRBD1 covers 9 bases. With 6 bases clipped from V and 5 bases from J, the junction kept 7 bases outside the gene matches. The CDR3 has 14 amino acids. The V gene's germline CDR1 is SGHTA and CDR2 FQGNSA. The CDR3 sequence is CASSLQGAKYGYTF. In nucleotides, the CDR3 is TGTGCCAGCAGTTTACAGGGGGCAAAGTATGGCTACACCTTC.

The CDR3 DNA follows: TGTGCCAGCAGCCTTACCGTACTGCCCCAGCATTTT. This codes for CASSLTVLPQHF. This sequence joins TRBV7-2 and TRBJ1-5, with D uncertain. V gave up 5 bases and J gave up 9 bases, with 11 bases separating them. The CDR3 is made up of 12 amino acids. Germline CDR1 is SGHTA and CDR2 is FQGNSA.

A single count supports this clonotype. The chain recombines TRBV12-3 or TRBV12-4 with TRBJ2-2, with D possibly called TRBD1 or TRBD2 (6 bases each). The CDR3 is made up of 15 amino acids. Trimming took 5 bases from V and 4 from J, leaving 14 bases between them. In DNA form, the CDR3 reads TGTGCCAGCAGTGAAGGGGGGCGAGGCACCGGGGAGCTGTTTTTT. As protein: CASSEGGRGTGELFF.

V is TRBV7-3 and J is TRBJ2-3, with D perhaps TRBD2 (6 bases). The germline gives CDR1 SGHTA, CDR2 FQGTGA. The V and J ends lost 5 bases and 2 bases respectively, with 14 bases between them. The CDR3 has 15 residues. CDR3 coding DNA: TGTGCCAGCAGCCTATCTACGGGACTCACAGATACGCAGTATTTT. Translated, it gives CASSLSTGLTDTQYF.

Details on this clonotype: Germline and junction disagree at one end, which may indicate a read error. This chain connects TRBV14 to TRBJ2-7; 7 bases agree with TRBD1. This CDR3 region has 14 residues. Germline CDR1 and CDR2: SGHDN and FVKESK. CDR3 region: CAGSRWTGEYEQYF. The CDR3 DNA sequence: TGTGCCGGCAGCCGATGGACAGGAGAATACGAGCAGTACTTC.